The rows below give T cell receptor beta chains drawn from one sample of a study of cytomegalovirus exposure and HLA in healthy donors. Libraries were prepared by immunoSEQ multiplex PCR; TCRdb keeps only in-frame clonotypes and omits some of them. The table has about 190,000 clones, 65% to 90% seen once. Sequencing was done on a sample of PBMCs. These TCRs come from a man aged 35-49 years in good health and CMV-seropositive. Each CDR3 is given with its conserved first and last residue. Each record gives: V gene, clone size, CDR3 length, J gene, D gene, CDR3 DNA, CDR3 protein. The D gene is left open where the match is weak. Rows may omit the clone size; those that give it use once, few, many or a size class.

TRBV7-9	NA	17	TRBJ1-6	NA	TGTGCCAGCAGCCCACGTGGCGGAGGATTAAATAATTCACCCCTCCACTTT	CASSPRGGGLNNSPLHF
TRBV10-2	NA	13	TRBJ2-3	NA	TGCGCCACACTCGAGATAGACACAGATACGCAGTATTTT	CATLEIDTDTQYF
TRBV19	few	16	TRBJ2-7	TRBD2	TGTGCCAGTAGTAAATTCGTGGGTCTAGCGGGGGACGAGCAGTACTTC	CASSKFVGLAGDEQYF
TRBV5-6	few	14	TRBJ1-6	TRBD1	TGTGCCAGCAGCCATGGACAGGGGGATTCACCCCTCCACTTT	CASSHGQGDSPLHF
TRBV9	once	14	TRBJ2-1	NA	TGTGCCAGCAGCGTCGGGGGTCGATACAATGAGCAGTTCTTC	CASSVGGRYNEQFF
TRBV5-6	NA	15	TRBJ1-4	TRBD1	TGTGCCAGCAGCCTATTGGACAGGGCTAATGAAAAACTGTTTTTT	CASSLLDRANEKLFF
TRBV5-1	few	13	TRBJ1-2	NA	TGCGCCAGCAGCCCGGACAGCAACTATGGCTACACCTTC	CASSPDSNYGYTF
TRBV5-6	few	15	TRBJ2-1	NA	TGTGCCAGCAGCTCAGTTCCGGGACAAGTTAATGAGCAGTTCTTC	CASSSVPGQVNEQFF
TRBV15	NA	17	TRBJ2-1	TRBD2	TGTGCCACCAGCAGGGACGAGACGGGGGGGCCAGTTTCTGAGCAGTTCTTC	CATSRDETGGPVSEQFF
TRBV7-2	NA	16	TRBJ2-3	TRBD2	TGTGCCAGCAGCCCAACAGTGGCACGGGGGGCAGATACGCAGTATTTT	CASSPTVARGADTQYF
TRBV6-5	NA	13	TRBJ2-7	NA	TGTGCCAGCAGGCTGACAGCCACCTACGAGCAGTACTTC	CASRLTATYEQYF
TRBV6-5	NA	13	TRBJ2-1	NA	TGTGCCAGCAGTTACCCCTCCGGGGTAGAGCAGTTCTTC	CASSYPSGVEQFF
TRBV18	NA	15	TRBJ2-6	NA	TGTGCCAGCTCACCCCGCGGATCTGGGGCCAACGTCCTGACTTTC	CASSPRGSGANVLTF
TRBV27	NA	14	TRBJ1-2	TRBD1	TGTGCCAGCAGAGCCGGGACAGGGGGGTATGGCTACACCTTC	CASRAGTGGYGYTF
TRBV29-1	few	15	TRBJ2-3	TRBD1	TGCAGCGTTGGGATAACAGGGGGCTCGAGAGATACGCAGTATTTT	CSVGITGGSRDTQYF
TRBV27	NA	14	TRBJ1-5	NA	TGTGCCAGCAGGTCAGGGGCTAGCAATCAGCCCCAGCATTTT	CASRSGASNQPQHF
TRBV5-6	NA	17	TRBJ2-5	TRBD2	TGTGCCAGCAGCTCGGGGACTAGCGGGGGGGTCCGGGAGACCCAGTACTTC	CASSSGTSGGVRETQYF
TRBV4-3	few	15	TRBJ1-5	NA	TGCGCCAGCAGCCAAGATCAACAGGGATATCAGCCCCAGCATTTT	CASSQDQQGYQPQHF
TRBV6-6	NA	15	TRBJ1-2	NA	TGTGCCAGCAGTCAACCAGGGGATGGTAACTATGGCTACACCTTC	CASSQPGDGNYGYTF
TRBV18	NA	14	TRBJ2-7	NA	TGTGCCAGCTCACCGGCCGCAAGGGGAAACGAGCAGTACTTC	CASSPAARGNEQYF
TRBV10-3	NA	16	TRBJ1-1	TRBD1	TGTGCCATCAGTGATTCTCGGACAGGACAGAACACTGAAGCTTTCTTT	CAISDSRTGQNTEAFF
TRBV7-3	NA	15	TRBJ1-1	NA	TGTGCCAGCAGCCGCGACGGGGGGATGAACACTGAAGCTTTCTTT	CASSRDGGMNTEAFF
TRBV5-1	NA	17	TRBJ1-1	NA	TGCGCCAGCAGCTTGGCCTTAATGTGGGACTCCGACACTGAGGCTTTCTTT	CASSLALMWDSDTEAFF
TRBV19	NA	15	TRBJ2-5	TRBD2	TGTGCCAGTAGTCCCTGGACTAGCGGCCAAGAGACCCAGTACTTC	CASSPWTSGQETQYF
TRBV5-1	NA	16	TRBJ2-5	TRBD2	TGCGCCAGCAGCTTGGGGGCGGGGGGCTTCGAAGAGACCCAGTACTTC	CASSLGAGGFEETQYF
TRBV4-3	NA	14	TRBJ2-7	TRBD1	TGCGCCAGCAGCGCTCGGACAGGGGACTACGAGCAGTACTTC	CASSARTGDYEQYF
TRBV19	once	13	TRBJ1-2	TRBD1	TGTGCCAGTAGCCCCCTACCCGGGACAGGGTGCACCTTC	CASSPLPGTGCTF
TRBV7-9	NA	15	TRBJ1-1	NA	TGTGCCAGCAGCTTAGCTACAACCCCACACACTGAAGCTTTCTTT	CASSLATTPHTEAFF
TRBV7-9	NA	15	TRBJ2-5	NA	TGTGCCAGCAGCCCTACGCGGGGAGGTGGAGAGACCCAGTACTTC	CASSPTRGGGETQYF